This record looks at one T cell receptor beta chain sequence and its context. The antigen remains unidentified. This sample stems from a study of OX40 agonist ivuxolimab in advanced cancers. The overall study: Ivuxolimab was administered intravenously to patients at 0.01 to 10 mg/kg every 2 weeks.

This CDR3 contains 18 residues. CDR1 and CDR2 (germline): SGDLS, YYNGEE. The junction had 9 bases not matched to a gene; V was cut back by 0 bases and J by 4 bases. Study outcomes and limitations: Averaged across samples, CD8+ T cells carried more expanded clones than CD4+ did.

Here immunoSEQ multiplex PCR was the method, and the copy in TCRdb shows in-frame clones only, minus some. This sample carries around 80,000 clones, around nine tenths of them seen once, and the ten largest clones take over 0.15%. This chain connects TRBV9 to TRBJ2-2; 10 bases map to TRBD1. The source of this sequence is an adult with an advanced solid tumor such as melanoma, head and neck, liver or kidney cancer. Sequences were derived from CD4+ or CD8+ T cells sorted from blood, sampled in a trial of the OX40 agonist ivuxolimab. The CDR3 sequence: CASSVDRGQGRFTGELFF. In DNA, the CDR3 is TGTGCCAGCAGCGTAGACCGGGGACAGGGGCGATTCACCGGGGAGCTGTTTTTT.